Below are 25 T cell receptor beta chains sequenced from a single sample in a study of OX40 agonist ivuxolimab in advanced cancers. Sequencing was performed with immunoSEQ multiplex PCR; in TCRdb, only in-frame clones are kept and a portion is missing. The repertoire holds roughly 34,000 clones, with roughly nine tenths as singletons. The sample was CD4+ or CD8+ T cells sorted from blood, taken in a trial of the OX40 agonist ivuxolimab. These receptor sequences come from an adult with an advanced solid tumor such as melanoma, head and neck, liver or kidney cancer.

The chain uses TRBV7-2 and TRBJ1-5; no reliable D call. CDR3 length: 16 residues. Germline V gives CDR1 SGHTA, CDR2 FQGNSA. Trimming left V 1 base short and J 4 bases short, with 14 bases between. The CDR3 sequence is CASSLEVERRNQPQHF. The CDR3 DNA sequence: TGTGCCAGCAGCTTAGAGGTCGAACGTAGGAATCAGCCCCAGCATTTT.

The chain links TRBV5-6 to TRBJ2-7; D tentatively reads TRBD1 or TRBD2 (5 bases each). This CDR3 spans 15 amino acids. Trimming removed 4 bases from V and 5 bases from J, with 19 bases in between. Germline values: CDR1 SGHDT, CDR2 YYEEEE. CDR3 sequence: CASSRSGPLQNEQYF. Here the CDR3 DNA reads TGTGCCAGCAGCAGATCGGGACCGCTTCAGAACGAGCAGTACTTC.

The chain combines TRBV6-1 with TRBJ1-4; 10 nucleotides match TRBD1. The CDR3 length is 18 residues. Germline CDR1 reads MNHNS; CDR2 reads SASEGT. V shed 4 bases, J shed 2 bases, and the junction held 10 bases outside the gene matches. Written as DNA, the CDR3 is TGTGCCAGCAGTGCGTTTTGGACAGGGGGTATGACTAATGAAAAACTGTTTTTT. It is translated as CASSAFWTGGMTNEKLFF.

This clone was recorded a few times. V usage is TRBV5-1 and J usage is TRBJ2-5; D is undetermined. Germline V gene lookup returns CDR1 SGHRS and CDR2 YFSETQ. V dropped 6 bases and J dropped 5 bases, with 11 bases sitting between them. CDR3 size: 12 residues. This chain's CDR3 is CASNGYTETQYF. CDR3 coding DNA: TGCGCCAGCAACGGATACACGGAGACCCAGTACTTC.

The chain is built from TRBV6-5 and TRBJ1-5; D is undetermined. This CDR3 is 14 amino acids long. Per the germline V gene, CDR1 is MNHEY and CDR2 is SVGAGI. The germline V and J ends were trimmed by 2 bases and 3 bases, with 8 bases remaining between them. CDR3 in DNA: TGTGCCAGCAGTTACCGTTCAAACAATCAGCCCCAGCATTTT. This translates into CASSYRSNNQPQHF.

This clone was picked up one time. In DNA form, the CDR3 reads TGTGCCAGCAGCGTAGACCCATCTGCGTCCGGGGAGCTGTTTTTT. It specifies CASSVDPSASGELFF. The chain joins TRBV9 to TRBJ2-2; D gene unclear. Germline V gene lookup returns CDR1 SGDLS and CDR2 YYNGEE. Between the trimmed V and J ends, which lost 0 bases and 6 bases, there was a span of 12 bases. The CDR3 is made up of 15 amino acids.

This rearrangement joins TRBV18 to TRBJ2-7; 7 nucleotides align to TRBD1. Germline V CDR1 and CDR2: KGHSH, LQKENI. CDR3 size: 16 residues. The J segment lost 7 bases and the V segment lost 1 base, leaving 13 bases of the junction unmatched. The DNA for the CDR3 is TGTGCCAGCTCACCACGACCCTCCAGGGGGTCCGGAGAGCAGTACTTC. It encodes CASSPRPSRGSGEQYF.

This clone has a handful of counts. The V gene is TRBV7-7, the J gene TRBJ2-5, with 14 bases aligning to TRBD2. The CDR3 is 15 residues long. V was pared by 5 bases and J by 4 bases, with 3 bases of the junction left unmatched. Germline CDR1 is SSHAT and CDR2 is FNYEAQ (reference sequence). CDR3 DNA sequence: TGTGCCAGCAGCCCCGGGACTAGCGGGGGAGAGACCCAGTACTTC. As protein: CASSPGTSGGETQYF.

The chain recombines TRBV19 with TRBJ2-6; D ambiguous. V was clipped by 10 bases and J by 2 bases, with 18 bases between them. In germline, CDR1 is LNHDA, CDR2 SQIVND (reference sequence). The CDR3 covers 16 residues. CDR3 amino acids: CATRGTFTPGANVLTF. The CDR3 DNA reads TGTGCCACCAGAGGCACTTTTACCCCTGGGGCCAACGTCCTGACTTTC.

The V gene is TRBV10-1, the J gene TRBJ1-5; unclear D gene. V lost 3 bases and J lost 8, with 11 bases in between. Germline-derived CDR1 and CDR2 are WNHNN and SYGVQD (reference sequence). CDR3 length equals 13 residues. The CDR3 nucleotides read TGCGCCAGCAGTGATCAGTCCTGGGAGCCCCAGCATTTT. Amino acids: CASSDQSWEPQHF.

The genes are TRBV19 and TRBJ2-1, with TRBD2 identical over 8 bases. CDR3 length: 18 residues. V lost 3 bases to trimming and J lost 7 bases; unmatched junction nucleotides: 17. The germline V gene has CDR1 LNHDA and CDR2 SQIVND (reference sequence). The chain's CDR3 is CASSISPGNSGKVNEQFF. The CDR3 DNA reads as TGTGCCAGTAGTATCTCCCCAGGTAATAGCGGGAAGGTGAATGAGCAGTTCTTC.

The gene calls are TRBV2 and TRBJ2-3; 7 nucleotides match TRBD2. The CDR3 has 15 residues. Unmatched junction bases numbered 10, after V lost 6 bases and J lost 4 bases. Germline CDR1 is SNHLY and CDR2 is FYNNEI. This CDR3 reads CASRGTREGADTQYF. CDR3 DNA: TGTGCCAGCAGGGGAACCAGGGAGGGCGCAGATACGCAGTATTTT.

This clone was seen only a few times. The gene calls are TRBV19 and TRBJ1-6; TRBD1 is a possible D gene (5 bases). Germline CDR1 reads LNHDA; CDR2 reads SQIVND (reference sequence). The CDR3 is 13 residues long. V was cut by 5 bases and J by 11 bases, with 13 bases left in between. For the CDR3, the DNA is TGTGCCAGTAGTCTTCAAGGGGAAACACCCCTCCACTTT. It yields the protein CASSLQGETPLHF.

The chain is built from TRBV12-1 and TRBJ1-1; no check of the table's D call, TRBD1, against the DNA was made. TRBV12-1 is a known pseudogene. The CDR3 is 15 residues long. The chain's CDR3 is CASSFDDRPNTEAFF. CDR3 bases: TGTGCCAGCAGCTTTGATGACAGACCCAACACTGAAGCTTTCTTT.

The rearrangement links TRBV7-2 to TRBJ1-1; TRBD1 matches 8 bases. Per germline, CDR1 SGHTA and CDR2 FQGNSA. With 4 bases clipped from V and 1 base from J, the junction kept 2 bases outside the gene matches. This CDR3 is built from 14 residues. The CDR3 DNA is TGTGCCAGCAGCTCGGACAGGGAGAACACTGAAGCTTTCTTT. Its translation is CASSSDRENTEAFF.

This chain links TRBV28 with TRBJ1-4; 7 bases line up with TRBD1. In germline, CDR1 is MDHEN, CDR2 SYDVKM. The CDR3 sequence is 13 residues long. Germline trimming cut 5 bases from V and 6 bases from J; bases unmatched to any gene: 3. The CDR3 DNA sequence: TGTGCCAGCAGTCCAGGGGGGGATGAAAAACTGTTTTTT. Protein sequence: CASSPGGDEKLFF.

The gene calls are TRBV9 and TRBJ1-1; the match to TRBD1 covers 7 bases. Germline V gene data show CDR1 as SGDLS and CDR2 as YYNGEE. Trimming took 0 bases from V and 5 from J; bases not matched to a gene: 16. This CDR3 has 18 amino acids. The chain's CDR3 is CASSVADVAGGEGTEAFF. In DNA, the CDR3 is TGTGCCAGCAGCGTAGCTGACGTAGCAGGGGGTGAGGGTACTGAAGCTTTCTTT.

This chain uses TRBV7-2 with TRBJ2-7; weak D call: TRBD2 (6 bases). With 1 base removed from V and 2 bases from J, the gap between germline ends came to 15 bases. The CDR3 covers 16 residues. Germline V lookup: CDR1 SGHTA, CDR2 FQGNSA. This chain's CDR3 is CASSLVSGGDAYEQYF. The CDR3 DNA reads as TGTGCCAGCAGCTTAGTGTCCGGCGGGGACGCCTACGAGCAGTACTTC.

The chain combines TRBV7-9 with TRBJ2-1; 9 bases line up with TRBD1. V was pared by 4 bases and J by 0 bases, with 7 bases of the junction left unmatched. Germline V gene sequence: CDR1 SEHNR, CDR2 FQNEAQ (reference sequence). The CDR3 contains 17 residues. This chain's CDR3 is CASSSDRGESSYNEQFF. The CDR3, as DNA: TGTGCCAGCAGCTCAGACAGGGGGGAAAGCTCCTACAATGAGCAGTTCTTC.

The V call is TRBV27, the J call TRBJ2-1; no clear D gene. The CDR3 consists of 11 residues. Trimming removed 3 bases from V and 9 bases from J, with 6 bases in between. Per germline, CDR1 MNHEY and CDR2 SMNVEV (reference sequence). Written as DNA, the CDR3 is TGTGCCAGCAGTTTCCGCGGTGAGCAGTTCTTC. Translated, it gives CASSFRGEQFF.

The chain has TRBV9 and TRBJ1-5; D gene unclear. Germline CDR1 is SGDLS and CDR2 is YYNGEE. V lost 0 bases to trimming and J lost 5 bases, with 6 bases between them. The CDR3 is made up of 13 amino acids. The chain's CDR3 is CASSVDPDQPQHF. DNA for the CDR3: TGTGCCAGCAGCGTAGATCCCGATCAGCCCCAGCATTTT.

This clone was seen a handful of times. The chain is built from TRBV28 and TRBJ1-5; 8 bases line up with TRBD1. The CDR3 consists of 16 residues. J lost 6 bases, V lost 5 bases, and 12 bases had no gene match. The germline V gene has CDR1 MDHEN and CDR2 SYDVKM. The CDR3 protein is CASSTGGQGRGQPQHF. Here the CDR3 DNA reads TGTGCCAGCAGTACCGGTGGACAGGGCCGGGGTCAGCCCCAGCATTTT.

The chain employs TRBV2 and TRBJ2-1, with unresolved D. The CDR3 runs 13 residues. The V end was cut by 4 bases, the J end by 4 bases, with 8 bases between. In germline, CDR1 is SNHLY, CDR2 FYNNEI. The CDR3 region is CASSALPYNEQFF. As DNA, the CDR3 is TGTGCCAGCAGTGCGCTACCTTACAATGAGCAGTTCTTC.

The chain joins TRBV30 to TRBJ1-3, with D uncertain. Germline lookup yields CDR1 GTSNPN and CDR2 SVGIG (reference sequence). V was cut by 0 bases and J by 4 bases, with 7 bases left in between. This CDR3 comprises 13 residues. This CDR3 is CAWSVARGNTIYF. The CDR3 DNA follows: TGTGCCTGGAGTGTTGCGCGCGGAAACACCATATATTTT.

V usage is TRBV11-3 and J usage is TRBJ2-5, with TRBD1 matching 7 bases. The CDR3 extends over 16 amino acids. V lost 1 base to trimming and J lost 0 bases; unmatched junction nucleotides: 5. The germline V gene encodes CDR1 SGHNT and CDR2 YENEEA. As DNA, the CDR3 is TGTGCCAGCAGCTTAGGGGCGACAGGGTACCAAGAGACCCAGTACTTC. It specifies CASSLGATGYQETQYF.